The rows below give T cell receptor beta chains drawn from one sample of a study of blood T cell repertoires in COVID-19. Sequenced by immunoSEQ multiplex PCR; TCRdb stores in-frame clones only, minus some. Of under 300,000 clones in the sample, 80% to 90% are singletons; the top ten hold under 2.5%. The sequencing input was PBMCs or T cells enriched from blood (not recorded which). These receptors originate from a woman between 50 and 59 years old who had recovered from COVID-19. Each CDR3 is given with its conserved first and last residue. The D gene is left open where the match is weak.

j_call: TRBJ2-5; v_call: TRBV9; d_call: TRBD2; cdr3_aa: CASSVEASGSLLGQYF; cdr3_nt: TGTGCCAGCAGCGTAGAGGCTAGCGGGAGCTTACTTGGCCAGTACTTC
j_call: TRBJ2-7; v_call: TRBV4-1; d_call: -; cdr3_aa: CASSGHRYEQYF; cdr3_nt: TGCGCCAGCAGTGGCCACCGATACGAGCAGTACTTC
j_call: TRBJ2-7; v_call: TRBV3-1/TRBV3-2; d_call: TRBD1; cdr3_aa: CASSQVTGRNEQYF; cdr3_nt: TGTGCCAGCAGCCAAGTGACAGGGAGAAACGAGCAGTACTTC
j_call: TRBJ2-1; v_call: TRBV2; d_call: TRBD2; cdr3_aa: CASGTSGSAVEQFF; cdr3_nt: TGTGCCAGTGGGACTAGCGGGAGCGCTGTTGAGCAGTTCTTC
j_call: TRBJ1-5; v_call: TRBV24-1; d_call: -; cdr3_aa: CATSFGSIPRPQHF; cdr3_nt: TGTGCCACCAGTTTCGGTTCGATTCCTCGGCCCCAGCATTTT
j_call: TRBJ1-5; v_call: TRBV28; d_call: -; cdr3_aa: CASSQGGAGQPQHF; cdr3_nt: TGTGCCAGCAGCCAAGGGGGGGCCGGTCAGCCCCAGCATTTT
j_call: TRBJ1-5; v_call: TRBV28; d_call: -; cdr3_aa: CASSYRESNQPQHF; cdr3_nt: TGTGCCAGCAGTTACAGGGAAAGCAATCAGCCCCAGCATTTT
j_call: TRBJ1-6; v_call: TRBV28; d_call: TRBD1; cdr3_aa: CASWDRASYNSPLHF; cdr3_nt: TGTGCCAGCTGGGACAGGGCATCCTATAATTCACCCCTCCACTTT
j_call: TRBJ1-2; v_call: TRBV9; d_call: -; cdr3_aa: CASSVGTAEHGYTF; cdr3_nt: TGTGCCAGCAGCGTAGGAACAGCCGAACATGGCTACACCTTC
j_call: TRBJ2-7; v_call: TRBV5-1; d_call: TRBD2; cdr3_aa: CASSFGGTRSYEQYF; cdr3_nt: TGCGCCAGCAGCTTTGGGGGGACTAGGTCCTACGAGCAGTACTTC
j_call: TRBJ2-7; v_call: TRBV5-4; d_call: TRBD2; cdr3_aa: CASSGLAGVEQYF; cdr3_nt: TGTGCCAGCAGCGGCCTAGCGGGAGTCGAGCAGTACTTC